This entry is about one TCR beta chain. The entry originates in a study of blood T cell repertoires in COVID-19. Turning to the study itself: T cells, B-cell-depleted T cells, or PBMCs provided the cDNA or gDNA that served as material.

The CDR3 is 14 amino acids. Deletions cut 7 bases from V and 4 bases from J, with 16 bases between. Germline V gene lookup returns CDR1 MNHEY and CDR2 SVGAGI. Profiling relied on immunoSEQ multiplex PCR, and the TCRdb table lists in-frame clones only, not all of them. Altogether some 97,000 clones are present, approximately 90% being singletons, with the ten largest covering 0.97%. This TCR derives from a man aged 55 to 70 with acute or convalescent COVID-19. The chain has TRBV6-5 and TRBJ1-2; D remains unclear. What was sequenced was peripheral blood. The CDR3 nucleotides read TGTGCCAGCATTCCGTCCGGACTGTTCTATGGCTACACCTTC. Translated, it gives CASIPSGLFYGYTF.